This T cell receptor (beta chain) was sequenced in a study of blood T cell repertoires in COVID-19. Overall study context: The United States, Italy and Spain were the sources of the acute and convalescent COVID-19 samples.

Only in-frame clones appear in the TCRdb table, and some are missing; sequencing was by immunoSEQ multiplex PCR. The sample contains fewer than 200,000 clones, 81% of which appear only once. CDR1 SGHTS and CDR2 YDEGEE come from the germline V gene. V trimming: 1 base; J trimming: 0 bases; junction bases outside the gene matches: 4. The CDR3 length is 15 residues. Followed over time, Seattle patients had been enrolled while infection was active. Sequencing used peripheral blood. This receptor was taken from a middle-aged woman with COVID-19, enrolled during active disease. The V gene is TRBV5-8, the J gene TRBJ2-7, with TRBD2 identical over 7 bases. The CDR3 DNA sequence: TGTGCCAGCAGCTTGACGGGACTATCCTCCTACGAGCAGTACTTC. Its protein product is CASSLTGLSSYEQYF. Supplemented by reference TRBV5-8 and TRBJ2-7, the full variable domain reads EAGVTQSPTHLIKTRGQQATLRCSPISGHTSVYWYQQALGLGLQFLLWYDEGEERNRGNFPPRFSGRQFPNYSSELNVNALELEDSALYLCASSLTGLSSYEQYFGPGTRLTVT.